The clone carrying this T cell receptor beta chain was counted a few times. Its cognate antigen is unknown. Stable hyperthyroidism: no ophthalmopathy progression over 18 months of follow-up. In patients aged 18 to 65, hyperthyroidism was newly diagnosed, with duration under 2 months. The CDR3 spans 14 residues. Per the germline V gene, CDR1 is SGHTA and CDR2 is FQGTGA. V was shortened by 8 bases and J by 0 bases, with 13 bases between the two germline ends. Researchers amplified the TCR beta CDR3 regions from RNA transcripts. A first-round RT-PCR of the TCR CDR3 used the HTBI primer set. Each CDR3 protein is one row after TCRdb ran MiXCR on the multiplex PCR reads. Altogether 600,000 or so distinct CDR3 sequences are present, 16% being singletons, with the ten largest covering around 4%. This specimen comes from a study of T cells in Graves' hyperthyroidism and ophthalmopathy. Study-wide findings and caveats: Through a model of 13 V-J features, ophthalmopathy was separated from stable hyperthyroidism. Blood also held most thyroid clonotypes expanded beyond 0.001.

This receptor was taken from a woman in her 30s with Graves' hyperthyroidism. The specimen sequenced was blood. The chain carries TRBV7-3 and TRBJ1-2, with no clear D. The CDR3 here is CASLQGPANYGYTF. CDR3 DNA sequence: TGTGCCAGCCTCCAAGGGCCAGCTAACTATGGCTACACCTTC.